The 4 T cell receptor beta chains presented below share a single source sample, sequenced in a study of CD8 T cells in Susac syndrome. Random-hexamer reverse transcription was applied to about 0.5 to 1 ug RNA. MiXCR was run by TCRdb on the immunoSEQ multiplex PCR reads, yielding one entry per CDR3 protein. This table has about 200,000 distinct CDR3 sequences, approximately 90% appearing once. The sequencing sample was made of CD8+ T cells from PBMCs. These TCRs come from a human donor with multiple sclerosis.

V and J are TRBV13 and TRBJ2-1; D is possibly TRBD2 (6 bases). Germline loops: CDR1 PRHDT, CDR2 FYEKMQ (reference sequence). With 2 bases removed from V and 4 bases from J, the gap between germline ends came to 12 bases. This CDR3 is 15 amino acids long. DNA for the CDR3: TGTGCCAGCAGCTTACGGACGGGAGTTTACAATGAGCAGTTCTTC. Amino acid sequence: CASSLRTGVYNEQFF.

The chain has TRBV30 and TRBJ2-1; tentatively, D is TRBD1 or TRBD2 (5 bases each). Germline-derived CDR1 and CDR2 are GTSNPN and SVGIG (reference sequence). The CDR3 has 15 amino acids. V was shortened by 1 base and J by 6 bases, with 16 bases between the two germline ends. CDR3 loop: CAWSGGDRSGNEQFF. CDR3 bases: TGTGCCTGGAGTGGAGGGGATCGCTCGGGCAATGAGCAGTTCTTC.

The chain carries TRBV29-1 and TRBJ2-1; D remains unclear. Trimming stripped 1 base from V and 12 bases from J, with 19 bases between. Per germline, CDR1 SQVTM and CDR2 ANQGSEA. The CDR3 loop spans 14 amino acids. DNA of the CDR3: TGCAGCGTTGAAGCGGCCCAAGGCTCTTGGGGGCAGTTCTTC. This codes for CSVEAAQGSWGQFF.

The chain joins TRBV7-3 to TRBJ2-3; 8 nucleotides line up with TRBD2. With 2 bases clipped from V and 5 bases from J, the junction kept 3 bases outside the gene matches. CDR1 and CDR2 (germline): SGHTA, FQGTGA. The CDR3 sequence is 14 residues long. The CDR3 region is CASSLGGRLDTQYF. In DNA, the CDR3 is TGTGCCAGCAGCTTAGGCGGGAGGTTAGATACGCAGTATTTT.